A single sample gave rise to the 10 T cell receptor beta chains below, sequenced in a study of T cell repertoires and HLA-DP antigens. TCRdb's copy holds only in-frame clones and misses some; the assay was immunoSEQ multiplex PCR. This table holds over 100,000 clones, nearly 95% found once. These receptors have no identified antigens. What was sequenced was CD4+ T cells from PBMCs. These receptors were obtained from a young woman in good health and CMV-seronegative.

The CDR3 spells CAISPGQADYGYTF. The CDR3 region has the DNA TGTGCCATCAGCCCCGGACAGGCGGACTATGGCTACACCTTC. The chain carries TRBV10-3 and TRBJ1-2; 7 bases line up with TRBD1. With 6 bases clipped from V and 3 bases from J, the junction kept 7 bases outside the gene matches. CDR1 is ENHRY and CDR2 is SYGVKD in the germline V gene. The CDR3 covers 14 residues.

The chain employs TRBV5-1 and TRBJ1-4; 8 bases map to TRBD1. Germline values: CDR1 SGHRS, CDR2 YFSETQ. The CDR3 totals 20 residues. Trimming at V came to 0 bases and at J to 0 bases, leaving 13 bases not matched to a gene. CDR3 nucleotides: TGCGCCAGCAGCTTGGGGGTCAGGGGGCGAGGTCTTGCAACTAATGAAAAACTGTTTTTT. Its protein is CASSLGVRGRGLATNEKLFF. Based on the CDR3 plus reference TRBV5-1 and TRBJ1-4, the full variable domain is KAGVTQTPRYLIKTRGQQVTLSCSPISGHRSVSWYQQTPGQGLQFLFEYFSETQRNKGNFPGRFSGRQFSNSRSEMNVSTLELGDSALYLCASSLGVRGRGLATNEKLFFGSGTQLSVL.

J is TRBJ1-3 and V is TRBV10-1, with no clear D. In germline, CDR1 is WNHNN, CDR2 SYGVQD (reference sequence). The CDR3 consists of 13 residues. Trimming cost V 8 bases and J 2 bases, with 10 bases left between them. The CDR3 here is CASADGTGNTIYF. CDR3 nucleotides: TGCGCCAGCGCGGACGGAACTGGAAACACCATATATTTT.

CDR3 DNA sequence: TGTGCCAGCAGCTTGGTCCACCGGCCCCAAAACATTCAGTACTTC. Protein: CASSLVHRPQNIQYF. The chain joins TRBV11-2 to TRBJ2-4, with D unresolved. The CDR3 covers 15 residues. V lost 3 bases to trimming and J lost 5 bases, with 14 bases between them. Germline CDR1 reads SGHAT; CDR2 reads FQNNGV. The whole variable domain, filled in from reference TRBV11-2 and TRBJ2-4, reads EAGVAQSPRYKIIEKRQSVAFWCNPISGHATLYWYQQILGQGPKLLIQFQNNGVVDDSQLPKDRFSAERLKGVDSTLKIQPAKLEDSAVYLCASSLVHRPQNIQYFGAGTRLSVL.

The CDR3 spells CASSRGLAGEETQYF. The CDR3 DNA reads as TGTGCCAGCAGCCGAGGACTAGCGGGAGAAGAGACCCAGTACTTC. This chain uses TRBV7-3 with TRBJ2-5, with 13 bases aligning to TRBD2. CDR1 SGHTA and CDR2 FQGTGA come from the germline V gene. The CDR3 has 15 residues. Trimming removed 5 bases from V and 3 bases from J; junction bases left unmatched: 3.

This chain links TRBV6-1 with TRBJ2-2; tentative D call: TRBD1 (6 bases). The V gene lost 6 bases and the J gene lost 4 bases, with 12 bases spanning the gap. This CDR3 spans 14 amino acids. CDR1 MNHNS and CDR2 SASEGT come from the germline V gene. CDR3 DNA: TGTGCCAGCAGGGGGGCAGGGGCCACCGGGGAGCTGTTTTTT. Translating gives CASRGAGATGELFF.

The chain recombines TRBV6-6 with TRBJ2-7; 10 bases map to TRBD2. Looked up from germline, CDR1 is MNHNY and CDR2 is SVGAGI (reference sequence). This CDR3 is 13 amino acids long. Trimming removed 7 bases from V and 3 bases from J; junction bases left unmatched: 3. The CDR3 bases are TGTGCCAGCAAAGCGGGGGGGTTCTACGAGCAGTACGTC. The encoded protein is CASKAGGFYEQYV.

V is TRBV28 and J is TRBJ2-2; D perhaps matches TRBD1 (5 bases). This CDR3 has 17 amino acids. V was cut by 1 base and J by 7 bases, with 19 bases left in between. Germline CDR1 is MDHEN and CDR2 is SYDVKM. The CDR3 nucleotides are TGTGCCAGCAGTTTATCCGAAATGACAGTTACGGGCGGGGAGCTGTTTTTT. Translated: CASSLSEMTVTGGELFF. The full variable domain, its missing parts supplied by reference TRBV28 and TRBJ2-2, is DVKVTQSSRYLVKRTGEKVFLECVQDMDHENMFWYRQDPGLGLRLIYFSYDVKMKEKGDIPEGYSVSREKKERFSLILESASTNQTSMYLCASSLSEMTVTGGELFFGEGSRLTVL.

The chain carries TRBV5-1 and TRBJ2-2, with D unclear. The germline CDR1 and CDR2 sequences are SGHRS and YFSETQ. There are 14 residues in the CDR3. V was clipped by 0 bases and J by 3 bases, with 6 bases between them. The CDR3 is CASSLVRDTGELFF. The DNA of the CDR3 is TGCGCCAGCAGCTTGGTCCGCGACACCGGGGAGCTGTTTTTT. Full variable domain (rest looked up from reference TRBV5-1 and TRBJ2-2): KAGVTQTPRYLIKTRGQQVTLSCSPISGHRSVSWYQQTPGQGLQFLFEYFSETQRNKGNFPGRFSGRQFSNSRSEMNVSTLELGDSALYLCASSLVRDTGELFFGEGSRLTVL.

The sample holds one count of this clone. This chain uses TRBV5-1 with TRBJ2-5; 9 nucleotides agree with TRBD1. Germline V gene lookup returns CDR1 SGHRS and CDR2 YFSETQ. With 3 bases clipped from V and 3 bases from J, the junction kept 3 bases outside the gene matches. The CDR3 length is 14 residues. DNA of the CDR3: TGCGCCAGCAGCTCGACAGGGGGGGAAGAGACCCAGTACTTC. This codes for CASSSTGGEETQYF.